This T cell receptor (beta chain) was found in a study of T-cell reconstitution after alpha-beta-depleted transplantation in children. CDR1 and CDR2 (germline): SNHLY, FYNNEI. The CDR3 is 18 amino acids. V trimming: 0 bases; J trimming: 8 bases; junction bases outside the gene matches: 15. The TCRbeta library incorporated unique molecular identifiers. TCRdb independently ran MiXCR on the PCR reads; one entry per CDR3 protein. In the table there are some 140,000 distinct CDR3 sequences, roughly 9% of which are singletons. This sequence originates from a girl under three years old who had a stem cell transplant for combined immunodeficiency, so the T cells may come from the graft donor. Sequencing used PBMCs, mostly from graft donor cells, obtained 180 days after TCRalphabeta/CD19-depleted stem cell transplant. The chain combines TRBV2 with TRBJ2-1, with TRBD2 matching 8 bases. This CDR3 is CASSEALLWSGSDDEQFF. The DNA for the CDR3 is TGTGCCAGCAGTGAAGCGCTTCTGTGGAGCGGGAGCGATGATGAGCAGTTCTTC.